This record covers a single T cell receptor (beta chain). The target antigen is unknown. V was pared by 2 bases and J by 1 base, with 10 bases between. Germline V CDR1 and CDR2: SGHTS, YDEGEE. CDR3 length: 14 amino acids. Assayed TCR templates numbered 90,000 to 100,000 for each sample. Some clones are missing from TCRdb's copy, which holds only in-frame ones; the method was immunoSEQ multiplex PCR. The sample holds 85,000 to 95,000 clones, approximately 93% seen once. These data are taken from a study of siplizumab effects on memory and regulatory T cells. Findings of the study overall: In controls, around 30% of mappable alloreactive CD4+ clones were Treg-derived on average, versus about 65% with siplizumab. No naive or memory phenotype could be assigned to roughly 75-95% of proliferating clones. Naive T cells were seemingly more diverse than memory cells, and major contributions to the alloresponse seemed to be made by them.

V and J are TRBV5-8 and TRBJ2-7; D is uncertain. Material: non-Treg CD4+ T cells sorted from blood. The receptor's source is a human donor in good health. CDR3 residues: CASSFVQASYEQYF. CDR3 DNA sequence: TGTGCCAGCAGCTTTGTCCAGGCTTCCTACGAGCAGTACTTC.